This is a list of T cell receptor beta chains from one sample in a study of blood T cell repertoires in COVID-19. Some clones are missing from TCRdb's copy, which holds only in-frame ones; the method was immunoSEQ multiplex PCR. In the table there are roughly 200,000 clones, more than 75% of which are singletons. What was sequenced was peripheral blood. These receptors all stem from a middle-aged man with active or convalescent COVID-19. CDR3s include the opening cysteine and the closing phenylalanine or tryptophan. The D gene is left open where the match is weak. Expanded clones get a size class; other rows say once, few or many, or leave the size out.

V,J,D,size,DNA,CDR3
TRBV12-2,TRBJ1-6,.,.,TGTGCAAGTCGCTTAGCGCGTGGTCGTGCCCCCGGTTCACCCCTCCACTTT,CASRLARGRAPGSPLHF
TRBV7-2,TRBJ1-2,TRBD1,.,TGTGCCAGCAGCTTAGCGGGGGGAGGGACAGGCGGCTACACCTTC,CASSLAGGGTGGYTF
TRBV6-5,TRBJ1-1,.,few,TGTGCCAGCTGGATACAGCCGAACACTGAAGCTTTCTTT,CASWIQPNTEAFF
TRBV11-3,TRBJ1-3,.,.,TGTGCCAGCAGCGAGGCAGGGGCTGGAAACACCATATATTTT,CASSEAGAGNTIYF
TRBV5-6,TRBJ1-2,.,.,TGTGCCAGCAGCTTCTCTATGACAGGAAACTATGGCTACACCTTC,CASSFSMTGNYGYTF
TRBV28,TRBJ1-1,.,.,TGTGCCAGCACCATGACAACCTTGAACACTGAAGCTTTCTTT,CASTMTTLNTEAFF
TRBV7-2,TRBJ2-1,TRBD1,.,TGTGCCAGCAGCAAAGAACGGACAGGGACCCATGAGCAGTTCTTC,CASSKERTGTHEQFF
TRBV7-9,TRBJ2-1,.,.,TGTGCCAGCAGTCCTATTACTGAGCAGTTCTTC,CASSPITEQFF
TRBV28,TRBJ1-2,TRBD1,.,TGTGCCAGCAGTTCCCCTGAGGACAGGGGGCGCTATGGCTACACCTTC,CASSSPEDRGRYGYTF
TRBV21-1,TRBJ1-6,.,.,TGTGCCAGCAGCAAGCCGGGACAGGGAACCTTCTATAATTCACCCCTCCACTTT,CASSKPGQGTFYNSPLHF
TRBV28,TRBJ1-4,.,.,TGTGCCAGTAGACAGTTTATTGAGGAAAAACTGTTTTTT,CASRQFIEEKLFF
TRBV19,TRBJ1-5,TRBD1,.,TGTGCCAGTAGTGTTAACAGGGGGCCGCAGCCCCAGCATTTT,CASSVNRGPQPQHF
TRBV11-2,TRBJ1-3,.,few,TGTGCCTGGGGGGGCCACTCTGGAAACACCATATATTTT,CAWGGHSGNTIYF
TRBV18,TRBJ2-1,.,.,TGTGCCAGCTCACAACTAGACCTCAATGAGCAGTTCTTC,CASSQLDLNEQFF
TRBV5-1,TRBJ2-3,TRBD2,once,TGCGCCAGCGGAACCGGGACTAGCGCAGATACGCAGTATTTT,CASGTGTSADTQYF
TRBV30,TRBJ1-4,TRBD1,.,TGTGCCTGGGGGCGGGACAGTAATGAAAAACTGTTTTTT,CAWGRDSNEKLFF
TRBV6-5,TRBJ2-7,.,.,TGTGCCAGCAGTTACTCGATCGGGAGCGATAGGTACGAGCAGTACTTC,CASSYSIGSDRYEQYF
TRBV7-9,TRBJ1-4,TRBD1,.,TGTGCCAGCAGCCCTCGTCGGGGACAGGGGAATGAAAAACTGTTTTTT,CASSPRRGQGNEKLFF
TRBV27,TRBJ1-1,TRBD1,.,TGTGCCAGCAGTGGGACAGGGGGCACTGAAGCTTTCTTT,CASSGTGGTEAFF
TRBV18,TRBJ1-1,.,.,TGTGCCAGCTCACCAACAGGAGTCGAAGCTTTCTTT,CASSPTGVEAFF
TRBV5-4,TRBJ2-2,.,.,TGTGCCAGCAGCTTCGGCGGATTGCAGGGCCAAACCGGGGAGCTGTTTTTT,CASSFGGLQGQTGELFF
TRBV10-3,TRBJ1-1,.,.,TGTGCCATCAGTCAGTTCTCCTACGACAGGACCCATGAAGCTTTCTTT,CAISQFSYDRTHEAFF
TRBV10-3,TRBJ1-1,.,.,TGTGCCATCAGTGGATCCGGGAACACTGAAGCTTTCTTT,CAISGSGNTEAFF
TRBV3-1/TRBV3-2,TRBJ1-5,.,.,TGTGCCAGCAGCCAAGACCTCAGGGCTAATCAGCCCCAGCATTTT,CASSQDLRANQPQHF
TRBV19,TRBJ2-1,.,.,TGTGCCAGTAGTATAGCAAGCCCCCTCTACAATGAGCAGTTCTTC,CASSIASPLYNEQFF
TRBV7-9,TRBJ2-2,TRBD2,.,TGTGCCAGCAGCCCGGGACTACCCGGGGAGCTGTTTTTT,CASSPGLPGELFF
TRBV28,TRBJ1-5,TRBD1,.,TGTGCCAGCAGTAATCCAGGGGGCCTTGGTCAGCCCCAGCATTTT,CASSNPGGLGQPQHF
TRBV7-2,TRBJ2-3,TRBD1,.,TGTGCCAGCAGCTTAAGGGGACAGATTACAGATACGCAGTATTTT,CASSLRGQITDTQYF
TRBV19,TRBJ1-5,TRBD1,.,TGTGCCAGTAGTACTGGGACAGGGAAACCCCAGCATTTT,CASSTGTGKPQHF
TRBV18,TRBJ1-1,.,once,TGTGCCAGCTCACCCCTCCCGGGTGACCTTGAAGCTTTCTTT,CASSPLPGDLEAFF
TRBV7-2,TRBJ2-5,TRBD1,.,TGTGCCAGCAGCCCCGGGACAGGGAGGGGGGAGACCCAGTACTTC,CASSPGTGRGETQYF
TRBV6-1,TRBJ2-6,.,.,TGTGCCAGCAGTGAACGGGGACAACGGTCTTTCTCTGGGGCCAACGTCCTGACTTTC,CASSERGQRSFSGANVLTF
TRBV28,TRBJ2-1,TRBD2,.,TGTGCCAGCAGCCCACCAGCGGGAGGCTATTACAATGAGCAGTTCTTC,CASSPPAGGYYNEQFF
TRBV5-1,TRBJ2-5,TRBD2,.,TGCGCCAGCAGGCCCGGGACTAGATTAGAGACCCAGTACTTC,CASRPGTRLETQYF
TRBV27,TRBJ1-1,TRBD1,.,TGTGCCAGCAGTCCCACGACAGGGGGCTGGGGCACTGAAGCTTTCTTT,CASSPTTGGWGTEAFF
TRBV11-3,TRBJ2-1,TRBD2,once,TGTGCCAGCAGCCCTGGGGGAGGGCACAATGAGCAGTTCTTC,CASSPGGGHNEQFF
TRBV29-1,TRBJ1-4,.,.,TGCAGCGTTGAAATGGCGGCAAATGAAAAACTGTTTTTT,CSVEMAANEKLFF
TRBV7-9,TRBJ2-7,TRBD1,.,TGTGCCAGCAGCTCAGGAGTCGGCACAGGGGGTTCCTACGAGCAGTACTTC,CASSSGVGTGGSYEQYF
TRBV29-1,TRBJ1-4,.,.,TGCAGCGTGGAAACAGGGGAAAAACTGTTTTTT,CSVETGEKLFF
TRBV28,TRBJ2-1,TRBD1,.,TGTGCCAGCAGTTTCGCCCTACAGGGGGCAATGGACGATGAGCAGTTCTTC,CASSFALQGAMDDEQFF
TRBV5-4,TRBJ2-7,TRBD2,.,TGTGCCAGCAGCTCCACCTCCTGGCGGGGGGCTTACGAGCAGTACTTC,CASSSTSWRGAYEQYF
TRBV19,TRBJ2-6,.,.,TGTGCCAGTAGTATGGTACAGTTCTCTGGGGCCAACGTCCTGACTTTC,CASSMVQFSGANVLTF
TRBV2,TRBJ2-2,TRBD1,.,TGTGCCAGTCACCGGGACAGGCACACCGGGGAGCTGTTTTTT,CASHRDRHTGELFF
TRBV2,TRBJ1-2,.,once,TGTGCCAGCAGTGGGGTCAGCGTTGCCTATGGCTACACCTTC,CASSGVSVAYGYTF
TRBV7-2,TRBJ2-3,.,once,TGTGCCAGCAGGGGGGGAGGCACAGATACGCAGTATTTT,CASRGGGTDTQYF
TRBV5-1,TRBJ1-1,.,.,TGCGCCAGCAGCCGGGATGCGAGGAACACTGAAGCTTTCTTT,CASSRDARNTEAFF
TRBV19,TRBJ1-5,TRBD1,.,TGTGCCAGTACCCTCAGGGGGCTTAGCAATCAGCCCCAGCATTTT,CASTLRGLSNQPQHF
TRBV28,TRBJ1-6,.,.,TGTGCCAGCAGTGAGACTGTATGGTCGAATTCACCCCTCCACTTT,CASSETVWSNSPLHF
TRBV2,TRBJ2-5,.,.,TGTGCCAGCACCGAACTGGGGGCCGAGGAGACCCAGTACTTC,CASTELGAEETQYF
TRBV6-1,TRBJ2-5,TRBD2,few,TGTGCCAGCAGTGATCCGGGACTAGCTAGGTACTTC,CASSDPGLARYF
TRBV6-5,TRBJ1-1,.,.,TGTGCCAGCAGTTACCCCGGAGGGATTGACACTGAAGCTTTCTTT,CASSYPGGIDTEAFF
TRBV7-2,TRBJ1-5,TRBD1,few,TGTGCCAGCAGCCCAAGGACAGGTGATAGCAATCAGCCCCAGCATTTT,CASSPRTGDSNQPQHF
TRBV27,TRBJ2-1,.,.,TGTGCCAGCAGTTTAATCGGGACATACAATGAGCAGTTCTTC,CASSLIGTYNEQFF
TRBV6-5,TRBJ1-2,TRBD1,.,TGTGCCAGCAGACCCCAGGGGGCAGTGGGGGGCTACACCTTC,CASRPQGAVGGYTF